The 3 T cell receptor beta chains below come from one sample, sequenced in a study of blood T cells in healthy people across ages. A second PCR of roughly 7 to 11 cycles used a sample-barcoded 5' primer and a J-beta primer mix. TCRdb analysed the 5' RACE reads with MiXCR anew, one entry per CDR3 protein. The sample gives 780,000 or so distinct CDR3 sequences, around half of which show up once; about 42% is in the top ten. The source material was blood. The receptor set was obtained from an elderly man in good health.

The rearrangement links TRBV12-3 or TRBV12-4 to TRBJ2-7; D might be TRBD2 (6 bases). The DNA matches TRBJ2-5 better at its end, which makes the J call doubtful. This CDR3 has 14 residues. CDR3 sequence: CASSRQLGGETQYF. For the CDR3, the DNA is TGTGCCAGCAGCCGACAGCTGGGGGGTGAGACCCAGTACTTC.

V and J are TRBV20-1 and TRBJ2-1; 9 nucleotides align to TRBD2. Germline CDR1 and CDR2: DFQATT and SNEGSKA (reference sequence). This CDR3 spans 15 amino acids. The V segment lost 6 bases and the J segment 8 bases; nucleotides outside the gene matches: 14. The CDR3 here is CSALFSGSPLDEQFF. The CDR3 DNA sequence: TGCAGTGCCCTCTTTAGCGGGAGTCCCTTGGATGAGCAGTTCTTC.

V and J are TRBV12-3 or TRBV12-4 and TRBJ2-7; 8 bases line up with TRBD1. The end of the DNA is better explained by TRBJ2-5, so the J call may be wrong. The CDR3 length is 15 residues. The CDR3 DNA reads TGTGCCAGCAGCCATGGACAGGGCAGGGTAGAGACCCAGTACTTC. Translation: CASSHGQGRVETQYF.